This TCR beta chain was captured by sequencing in a study of tumor-infiltrating lymphocytes in primary liver carcinoma (dated by TCRdb to about 2017). For the study in its entirety: Between late 2015 and early 2016, about five patients in China with histopathologically diagnosed primary liver carcinoma had their tumors surgically resected. Tumors of the five patients were stage T1-T3 N0M0 with maximum diameters of roughly 4 to 11 cm. Hepatocellular carcinoma (four) or combined HCC and intrahepatic cholangiocarcinoma (one) was present in the five patients, who were three men and two women aged 30 to 69 years. High reproducibility was observed for the technical replicate repertoires, with mean shared-clone rates roughly 0.89 and correlation coefficients above 0.98. Across five regions of each liver tumor, along with adjacent normal tissue and blood, the study brought together TCRbeta repertoire sequencing, expression microarrays and whole-exome sequencing. Samples yielded roughly 3.65 to 7.5 million productive TCRbeta reads; read depth did not differ significantly between tissue types. A total of roughly 35 specimens from 5 patients, comprising some 25 tumor regions, 5 adjacent noncancerous liver tissues and 5 peripheral blood samples, were covered by TCRbeta repertoire sequencing. Findings and caveats that apply to the study as a whole: Since the samples were bulk and unsorted, there was no way to compare CD4+ and CD8+ T cell repertoires. The study included only five patients, and the authors note findings should be validated in a larger study. Because sequencing covered only the TCR beta chain and unpaired alpha chains were not captured, true repertoire diversity is likely underestimated. Repertoire overlap was higher between tumor regions (mean about 35%) than tumor-adjacent (around 17%) or tumor-blood (approximately 14%) pairs, consistent with antigen-driven expansion. The top 250 clones accounted for a significantly greater share of the repertoire in tumors than in blood (p = 0.039).

Starting from approximately 460 ng total RNA, TCRbeta-specific cDNA was produced by reverse transcription with a constant-region primer and ProtoScript II reverse transcriptase. TCRbeta libraries were built with three nested multiplex PCR rounds, a slightly modified ARM-PCR procedure. A final 25-cycle PCR with Deep VentR polymerase added sample barcodes and Illumina adapters. Before sequencing, amplicons between 200 and 500 bp were purified from gel using a QIAquick gel extraction kit. TCRbeta amplicons were sequenced on an Illumina HiSeq 2500 with 250-bp paired-end reads. Concerning the study's data processing: Quality trimming of reads was performed with Trimmomatic v0.33, and paired reads were merged with FLASH v1.2.11 so that full CDR3 sequences could be recovered. V, D and J germline segments were assigned to the rearranged TCRbeta sequences using MiGEC v1.2.1b. Clonotype statistics and Shannon-Wiener diversity indices were calculated with VDJtools v1.0.0. Except for diversity analysis, only the 250 most abundant clonotypes of each sample were used in subsequent analyses to reduce sampling bias. TCRdb redid the processing of the public reads, applying fastp at Q25 and MiXCR, and retained in-frame beta chains. CDR3 protein duplicates are merged, each entry listing the most common genes and DNA. The V and J calls were determined by TCRdb, not by the authors. The sample contains some 320,000 distinct CDR3 sequences, around three fifths of them found a single time. The top ten clones comprise about 9.4% of the sample.

Concerning this clonotype itself: What antigen it recognizes has not been identified. Per-base quality was not reported, and no clone a single base away is much larger than it.

Blood RNA was extracted from unsorted whole blood using TRIzol reagent, and germline DNA was obtained with the DNeasy Blood & Tissue kit. Chronic HBV infection was present in the patients, and the patients were treatment-naive at sampling. Roughly 3.9 milliliters of peripheral blood were collected into K2EDTA tubes before surgery. What was sequenced was peripheral blood. The source of this sequence is a man aged 35-49 years with primary liver carcinoma and hepatitis B virus infection.

The bases are TGCGCCAGCAGTCCCTTGCCCGGCCTAAGGGATGAGCAGTTCTTC. It is translated as CASSPLPGLRDEQFF. In this chain, TRBV5-1 is recombined with TRBJ2-1; the D gene cannot be named for sure. CDR1 SGHRS and CDR2 YFSETQ were looked up in the germline V gene. From the cysteine up to the phenylalanine, the CDR3 has a length of 15 residues. The sequence is cut down to CDR3 DNA, 45 bases in frame from base 1. V lost 5 bases and J lost 8 bases; the stretch between them is 20 bases long.